These 7 T cell receptor beta chains originate from one sample sequenced in a study of blood T cell repertoires in COVID-19. The method was immunoSEQ multiplex PCR; TCRdb's version includes in-frame clones alone and lacks a portion of them. The sample holds approximately 170,000 clones, around 84% seen once. The sequenced material came from PBMCs or T cells enriched from blood (not recorded which). All receptors come from a man aged 35 to 55 who had recovered from COVID-19.

This chain links TRBV5-4 with TRBJ1-1; the D gene is possibly TRBD1 (6 bases). V lost 4 bases and J lost 7, with 14 bases in between. The length of the CDR3 is 13 residues. The germline V gene encodes CDR1 SGHNT and CDR2 YYREEE (reference sequence). This CDR3 reads CASSAGETGEAFF. CDR3 nucleotide sequence: TGTGCCAGCAGCGCGGGGGAGACAGGTGAAGCTTTCTTT.

J is TRBJ1-2 and V is TRBV30, with D unclear. The V gene's germline CDR1 is GTSNPN and CDR2 SVGIG (reference sequence). The CDR3 sequence is 15 residues long. Trimming shortened V by 0 bases and J by 4 bases, and 15 bases separated the two germline ends. The CDR3: CAWSVREGSPYGYTF. The CDR3 region has the DNA TGTGCCTGGAGTGTTAGGGAGGGCTCTCCCTATGGCTACACCTTC.

The rearrangement joins TRBV11-2 to TRBJ1-2; D may be TRBD1 (5 bases). CDR3 length: 16 residues. Between the trimmed V and J ends, which lost 1 base and 0 bases, there was a span of 12 bases. Germline CDR1 reads SGHAT; CDR2 reads FQNNGV. The CDR3 loop reads CASSLGGGKANYGYTF. CDR3 sequence (DNA): TGTGCCAGCAGCTTAGGGGGGGGAAAAGCTAACTATGGCTACACCTTC.

This rearrangement joins TRBV19 to TRBJ1-6, with D tentatively TRBD1 (5 bases). The V gene lost 4 bases and the J gene lost 8 bases, with 12 bases spanning the gap. CDR3 length equals 14 residues. Germline assignment: CDR1 LNHDA and CDR2 SQIVND (reference sequence). The DNA of the CDR3 is TGTGCCAGTAGTAACCAGGGCGGGGATTCACCCCTCCACTTT. This gives the protein CASSNQGGDSPLHF.

The V and J genes are TRBV1 and TRBJ1-5; the tabulated D call, TRBD1, remains unverified against the DNA. TRBV1 has pseudogene status. The CDR3 spans 14 residues. The CDR3 is CTSSHTGYSQPQHF. For the CDR3, the DNA is TGCACCAGCAGCCACACCGGCTACAGTCAGCCCCAGCATTTT.

CDR3 sequence (DNA): TGTGCCAGCTTCACCCAGTCGGCCAAAAACATTCAGTACTTC. It codes for CASFTQSAKNIQYF. The chain carries TRBV5-6 and TRBJ2-4; the D is unclear. This CDR3 spans 14 amino acids. From germline, CDR1 is SGHDT and CDR2 YYEEEE. The V and J ends lost 7 bases and 1 base respectively, with 12 bases between them.

The rearrangement joins TRBV19 to TRBJ1-2; D gene unclear. The germline CDR1 and CDR2 sequences are LNHDA and SQIVND (reference sequence). The length of the CDR3 is 11 residues. Trimming shortened V by 8 bases and J by 2 bases, and 6 bases separated the two germline ends. This CDR3 is CASGQNYGYTF. CDR3 DNA sequence: TGTGCCAGTGGGCAGAACTATGGCTACACCTTC.